This TCR beta chain was sequenced for a study of T cells after posttransplantation cyclophosphamide. Findings of the study overall: Recipient CMV seropositivity and CMV reactivation strongly tracked TRB clonality. Tissue-infiltrating T cells from skin or gut overlapped little with blood T cells. Donor-recipient repertoire similarity was low at 1-2 months, rising over year one.

The table came from immunoSEQ multiplex PCR; TCRdb's copy has only in-frame clones and leaves some out. The repertoire includes 7,500 to 9,500 clones, roughly nine tenths of them detected once, and less than 2% sits in the top ten. Germline V CDR1 and CDR2: LNHDA, SQIVND (reference sequence). The CDR3 length is 15 residues. V shed 5 bases, J shed 3 bases, and the junction held 8 bases outside the gene matches. As concerns this clone: Its antigen remains unidentified.

The origin of this receptor is a woman aged 55-75 years in good health, CMV-negative, and a related stem cell transplant donor. The rearrangement links TRBV19 to TRBJ2-5; TRBD2 matches at 8 bases. Sample: memory CD4+ T cells sorted from PBMCs. The CDR3 coding sequence is TGTGCCAGTAGTGCCGAGCGGGGGATTAAAGAGACCCAGTACTTC. Protein product: CASSAERGIKETQYF.